Reported below is one T cell receptor beta chain. This clonotype came up a few times. This clone's antigen is unknown. The sample holds no much larger clone one base away, and base qualities are not on file. The junction shows trimming of 7 bases on V and 3 bases on J, and the gene matches do not reach 6 bases of it. From the cysteine through the phenylalanine, the CDR3 covers 13 amino acids. Just the 39-base CDR3 DNA is kept, in frame starting at base 1. The germline V gene supplies CDR1 SQVTM and CDR2 ANQGSEA. The sample is drawn from a study of CD8 T cells in ankylosing spondylitis (dated by TCRdb to the late 2010s). At the level of the whole study: To find TCR variants linked to disease, the study profiled T cell receptor beta repertoires in ankylosing spondylitis patients and healthy donors. The whole study cohort included 108 healthy donors and about two dozen ankylosing spondylitis patients. Peripheral blood was sampled, and synovial fluid was also collected from ankylosing spondylitis patients. General study outcomes and caveats: The disease-linked clones had a CD8+ phenotype and were found at relatively low frequencies in peripheral blood. Some TCR beta motif variants had previously been reported in synovial fluid and blood of reactive arthritis patients, which suggested common disease-initiation mechanisms. A TCR beta motif made up of several highly homologous amino acid variants appeared to be characteristic of blood from ankylosing spondylitis patients. According to the report, matched synovial fluid samples from ankylosing spondylitis patients were significantly enriched for the disease-linked clones.

Synovial fluid samples were paired with blood samples taken from the same ankylosing spondylitis patients. Data came from an Illumina HiSeq 2500. Quantitative 5'-RACE with molecular barcodes was used to prepare TCR beta libraries. As for the authors' bioinformatics: A new computational method based on a probabilistic model of VDJ rearrangement was used to identify disease-linked TCR variants. The public reads were reanalyzed by TCRdb: fastp trimming at Q25, MiXCR alignment, in-frame beta chains only. Rows with one shared CDR3 protein collapse into an entry with the most common genes and DNA. TCRdb's processing, not the study's, gives the V and J calls here. The sample records 90,000 to 120,000 distinct CDR3 sequences, 20% to 30% of which are singletons. Jointly, the top ten make up around 12% of the sample.

This TCR was recovered from a male donor with ankylosing spondylitis. The sequence joins TRBV29-1 to TRBJ2-3; TRBD1 lines up with 8 middle nucleotides. The sample consisted of synovial fluid, either unsorted or a sorted T cell fraction (not recorded which). The CDR3 region reads CSGDRGGTDTQYF. The bases are TGCAGCGGTGACAGGGGTGGTACAGATACGCAGTATTTT.